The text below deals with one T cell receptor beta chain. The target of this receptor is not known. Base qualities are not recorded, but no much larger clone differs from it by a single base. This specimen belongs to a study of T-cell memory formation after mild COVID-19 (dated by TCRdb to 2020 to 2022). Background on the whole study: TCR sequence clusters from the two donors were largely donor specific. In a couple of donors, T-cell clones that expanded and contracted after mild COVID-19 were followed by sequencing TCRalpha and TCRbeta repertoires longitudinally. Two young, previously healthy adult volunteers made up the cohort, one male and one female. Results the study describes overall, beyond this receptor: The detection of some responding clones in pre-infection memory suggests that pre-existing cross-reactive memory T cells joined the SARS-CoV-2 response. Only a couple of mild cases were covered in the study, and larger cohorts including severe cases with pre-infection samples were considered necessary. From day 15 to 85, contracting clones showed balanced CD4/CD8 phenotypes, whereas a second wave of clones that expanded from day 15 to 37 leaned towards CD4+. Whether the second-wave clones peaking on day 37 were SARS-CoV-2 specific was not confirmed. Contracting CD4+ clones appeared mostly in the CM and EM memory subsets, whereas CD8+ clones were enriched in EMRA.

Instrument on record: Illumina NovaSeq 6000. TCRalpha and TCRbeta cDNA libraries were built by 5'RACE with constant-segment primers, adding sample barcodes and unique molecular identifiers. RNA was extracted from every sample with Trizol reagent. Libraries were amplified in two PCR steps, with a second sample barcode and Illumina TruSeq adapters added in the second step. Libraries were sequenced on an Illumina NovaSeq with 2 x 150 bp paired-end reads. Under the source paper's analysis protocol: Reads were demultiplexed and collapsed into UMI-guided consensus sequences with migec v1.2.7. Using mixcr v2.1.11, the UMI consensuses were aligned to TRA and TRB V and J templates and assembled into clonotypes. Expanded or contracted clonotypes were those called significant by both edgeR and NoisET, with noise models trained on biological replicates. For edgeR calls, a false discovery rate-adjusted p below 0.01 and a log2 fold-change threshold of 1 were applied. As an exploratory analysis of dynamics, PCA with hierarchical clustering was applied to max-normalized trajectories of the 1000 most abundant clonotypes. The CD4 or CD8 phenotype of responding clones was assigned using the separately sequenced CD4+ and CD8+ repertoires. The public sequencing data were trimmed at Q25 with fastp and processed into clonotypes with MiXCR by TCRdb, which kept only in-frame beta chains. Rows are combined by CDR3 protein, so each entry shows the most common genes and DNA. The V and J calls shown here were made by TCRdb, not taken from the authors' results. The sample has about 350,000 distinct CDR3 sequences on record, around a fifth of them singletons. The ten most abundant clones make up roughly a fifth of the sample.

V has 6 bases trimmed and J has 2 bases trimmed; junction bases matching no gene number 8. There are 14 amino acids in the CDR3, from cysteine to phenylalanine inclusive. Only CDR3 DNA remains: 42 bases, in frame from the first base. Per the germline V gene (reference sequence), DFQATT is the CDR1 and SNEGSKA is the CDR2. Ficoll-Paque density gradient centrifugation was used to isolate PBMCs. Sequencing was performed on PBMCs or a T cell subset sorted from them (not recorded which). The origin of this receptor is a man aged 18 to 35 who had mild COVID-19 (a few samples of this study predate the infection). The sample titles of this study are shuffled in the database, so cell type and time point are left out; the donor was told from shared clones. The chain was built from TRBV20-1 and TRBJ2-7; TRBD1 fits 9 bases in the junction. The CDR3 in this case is CSATTGGFPYEQYF. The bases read TGCAGTGCGACGACAGGGGGATTCCCCTACGAGCAGTACTTC.